This TCR beta chain came from a study of monozygotic twins with cystic fibrosis. In the study overall: Library input was 2.5 to 3.5 micrograms of fragmented DNA, with approximately 14 PCR cycles.

Deletions cut 5 bases from V and 0 bases from J, with 11 bases between. CDR1 and CDR2 from the germline V gene are MNHEY and SVGAGI. The CDR3 is made up of 15 amino acids. Sequenced by immunoSEQ multiplex PCR; TCRdb stores in-frame clones only, minus some. The table has around 27,000 clones, 90% seen once; the top ten hold about 0.51%. The chain is built from TRBV6-5 and TRBJ2-1, with D perhaps TRBD1 (6 bases). Sequencing was performed on blood. The sequence came from a girl aged 2 to 9 with cystic fibrosis. CDR3 in DNA: TGTGCCAGCAGTCCCGACAGGACCTCCTACAATGAGCAGTTCTTC. This translates into CASSPDRTSYNEQFF.